These T cell receptor beta chains were read from a single sample in a study of T cell responses to AZD1222 COVID-19 vaccine. Assay used: immunoSEQ multiplex PCR; TCRdb lists only in-frame clones, some missing. The data contain some 61,000 clones, roughly 87% of them singletons. Source: peripheral blood, taken on day 0 of AZD1222 vaccination. The receptors derive from an adult in good health. CDR3s include the opening cysteine and the closing phenylalanine or tryptophan. The D gene is left open where the match is weak. Only part of the rows carry a size: once, few, many, or a class if the clone is expanded.

TRBJ2-7	TRBV7-2	-	-	TGTGCCAGCAGCGCATTCTCTCGAGAGCAGTACTTC	CASSAFSREQYF
TRBJ2-1	TRBV6-2/TRBV6-3	TRBD2	-	TGTGCCAGCAGTTCCCTTACGGGGGGGCATGAGCAGTTCTTC	CASSSLTGGHEQFF
TRBJ1-5	TRBV28	-	-	TGTGCCAGCAGTTTATTAAGAGGGAGCAATCAGCCCCAGCATTTT	CASSLLRGSNQPQHF
TRBJ1-1	TRBV19	-	-	TGTGCCAGTAGTCGACCTACGGGGAGTTGGACTGAAGCTTTCTTT	CASSRPTGSWTEAFF
TRBJ1-5	TRBV4-1	-	-	TGCGCCAGCAGCCAAGAACGGGTGGGGGCTAGCAATCAGCCCCAGCATTTT	CASSQERVGASNQPQHF
TRBJ1-4	TRBV6-5	-	-	TGTGCCAGCAGGGGCGGGCCGGCCCTTGAGGAAAAACTGTTTTTT	CASRGGPALEEKLFF
TRBJ2-3	TRBV7-9	-	-	TGTGCCAGCAGCCCCTCAGGCAGGGCGGGAACAGATACGCAGTATTTT	CASSPSGRAGTDTQYF
TRBJ2-3	TRBV11-3	TRBD2	few	TGTGCCAGCAGGCCTGGGACTAGGGGAGATGGTACGCAGTATTTT	CASRPGTRGDGTQYF
TRBJ2-4	TRBV4-2	TRBD2	few	TGTGCCAGCAGCCAAGACAGCGGGGGAAGCATTCAGTACTTC	CASSQDSGGSIQYF
TRBJ1-5	TRBV5-5	-	-	TGTGCCAGCAGCGCCACCTCGGGGGGGCACAGCAATCAGCCCCAGCATTTT	CASSATSGGHSNQPQHF
TRBJ2-3	TRBV27	-	-	TGTGCCAGCAGTTTAGGTCCCACGGGTACGCAGTATTTT	CASSLGPTGTQYF
TRBJ2-6	TRBV29-1	-	-	TGCAGCGTGGGGCAGGGATTCTCCTCTGGGGCCAACGTCCTGACTTTC	CSVGQGFSSGANVLTF
TRBJ1-1	TRBV20-1	-	-	TGCAGTGCTGGAGACTCCACTGAAGCTTTCTTT	CSAGDSTEAFF
TRBJ1-1	TRBV29-1	TRBD1	-	TGCAGCGTCACGGGACAGGGGAACACTGAAGCTTTCTTT	CSVTGQGNTEAFF
TRBJ2-3	TRBV6-5	-	once	TGTGCCAGCAGTTACTCGGGCGTTGGGGATACGCAGTATTTT	CASSYSGVGDTQYF
TRBJ1-6	TRBV7-2	-	-	TGTGCCAGCAGCTCTGGGGCAGGTTCACCCCTCCACTTT	CASSSGAGSPLHF
TRBJ2-1	TRBV5-4	TRBD1	once	TGTGCCAGCAGCTTACAGGGGGTGGGCTACAATGAGCAGTTCTTC	CASSLQGVGYNEQFF
TRBJ2-2	TRBV7-9	TRBD2	-	TGTGCCAGCAGCTCCAAAGCGGGGCTAGCGAACACCGGGGAGCTGTTTTTT	CASSSKAGLANTGELFF
TRBJ1-3	TRBV11-2	-	-	TGTGCCAGCAGCCGAGATCCGGGACGGAACTCTGGAAACACCATATATTTT	CASSRDPGRNSGNTIYF
TRBJ2-5	TRBV3-1/TRBV3-2	-	-	TGTGCCAGCAGCCAACCCGCGAGGACCCAGTACTTC	CASSQPARTQYF
TRBJ1-2	TRBV7-8	-	-	TGTGCCAGCAGCTTAGGGGGGAGCTATGGCTACACCTTC	CASSLGGSYGYTF
TRBJ2-7	TRBV27	-	-	TGTGCCAGCAGCTTATCCCCAGGGGCAAGCGACGAGCAGTACTTC	CASSLSPGASDEQYF
TRBJ2-3	TRBV19	-	-	TGTGCCAGTAGTACCCGAAGCGTGACCCCGCAGTATTTT	CASSTRSVTPQYF
TRBJ2-3	TRBV19	TRBD2	-	TGTGCCAGTAGCCCCGGGGGGCGGGAGGGCCCAGATACGCAGTATTTT	CASSPGGREGPDTQYF
TRBJ1-1	TRBV20-1	-	-	TGCAGTGCGAGTAAAACAGGGTCTGAAGCTTTCTTT	CSASKTGSEAFF
TRBJ2-5	TRBV3-1/TRBV3-2	TRBD2	-	TGTGCCAGCAGCCAAGAAGCTAGCGGAGGGCAAGAGACCCAGTACTTC	CASSQEASGGQETQYF
TRBJ2-7	TRBV7-2	-	-	TGTGCCAGCAGCTTATTCGGGGTCAGGGAGTACGAGCAGTACTTC	CASSLFGVREYEQYF
TRBJ1-6	TRBV27	TRBD1	-	TGTGCCAGCAGCTCCCCGAACAGGGGACTAATGGGTTCACCCCTCCACTTT	CASSSPNRGLMGSPLHF